Sequencing of this TCR beta chain was carried out in a study of T cells in Graves' hyperthyroidism and ophthalmopathy. The germline gives CDR1 SNHLY, CDR2 FYNNEI. Trimming pared 8 bases from V and 2 bases from J, leaving 15 bases between. The CDR3 covers 15 residues. A patient was excluded if there was uncontrolled infection, other autoimmune disease, pregnancy or lactation. Findings of the study overall: Ophthalmopathy was distinguished from stable hyperthyroidism by 13 V-J signatures.

From RNA transcripts, TCR beta CDR3 regions were amplified. Carried out on the TCR CDR3, a first-round RT-PCR used the HTBI primer set. TCRdb redid the calling of the multiplex PCR reads with MiXCR, one entry per CDR3 protein. Of 610,000 or so distinct CDR3 sequences listed, around 45% were seen once; the top ten hold around 8%. This clonotype came up many times. The antigen is undetermined. V and J are TRBV2 and TRBJ2-2; a possible D gene is TRBD2 (6 bases). Sample: peripheral blood or thyroid tissue (not recorded which). The origin of this receptor is a woman younger than 30 with Graves' hyperthyroidism. CDR3 protein: CASGVRRDNTGELFF. Here the CDR3 DNA reads TGTGCCAGCGGGGTGCGGCGGGACAACACCGGGGAGCTGTTTTTT.